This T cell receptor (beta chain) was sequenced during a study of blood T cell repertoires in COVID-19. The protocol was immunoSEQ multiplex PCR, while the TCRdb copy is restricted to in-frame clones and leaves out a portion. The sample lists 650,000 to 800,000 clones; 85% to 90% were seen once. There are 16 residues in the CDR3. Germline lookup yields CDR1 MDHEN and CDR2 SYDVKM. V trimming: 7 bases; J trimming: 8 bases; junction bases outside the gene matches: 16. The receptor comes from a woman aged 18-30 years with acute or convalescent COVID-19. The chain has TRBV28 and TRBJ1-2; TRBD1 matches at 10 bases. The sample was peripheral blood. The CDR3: CASTPVGTGVFRGYTF. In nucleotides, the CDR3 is TGTGCCAGCACCCCCGTGGGGACAGGGGTCTTTCGAGGCTACACCTTC.